This T cell receptor beta chain was retrieved from a study of blood T cell repertoires in COVID-19. Study in general: PBMCs, B-cell-depleted T cells, or T cells were the source of the cDNA or gDNA that made up the material.

Original processing methods: Using reference gene primer amplification, nucleated cell counts were estimated. Assay: immunoSEQ multiplex PCR; the TCRdb copy retains only in-frame clones and omits some. The D gene and trimming were derived from the DNA, and the V and J assignments and clone size from that table. Of roughly 190,000 clones in the sample, approximately 90% were seen once. The V end lost 2 bases, the J end lost 0 bases, and 8 bases lay between the germline ends. CDR3 length equals 15 residues. Germline CDR1 SEHNR, CDR2 FQNEAQ (reference sequence). V usage is TRBV7-9 and J usage is TRBJ1-5; D ambiguous. Sequenced sample: PBMCs or T cells enriched from blood (not recorded which). This receptor was obtained from a woman aged 40-49 years in a cohort exposed to, infected with or recovered from COVID-19 (not recorded which). The CDR3 DNA is TGTGCCAGCAGCTTAAGCGGGGATAGCAATCAGCCCCAGCATTTT. This encodes CASSLSGDSNQPQHF.